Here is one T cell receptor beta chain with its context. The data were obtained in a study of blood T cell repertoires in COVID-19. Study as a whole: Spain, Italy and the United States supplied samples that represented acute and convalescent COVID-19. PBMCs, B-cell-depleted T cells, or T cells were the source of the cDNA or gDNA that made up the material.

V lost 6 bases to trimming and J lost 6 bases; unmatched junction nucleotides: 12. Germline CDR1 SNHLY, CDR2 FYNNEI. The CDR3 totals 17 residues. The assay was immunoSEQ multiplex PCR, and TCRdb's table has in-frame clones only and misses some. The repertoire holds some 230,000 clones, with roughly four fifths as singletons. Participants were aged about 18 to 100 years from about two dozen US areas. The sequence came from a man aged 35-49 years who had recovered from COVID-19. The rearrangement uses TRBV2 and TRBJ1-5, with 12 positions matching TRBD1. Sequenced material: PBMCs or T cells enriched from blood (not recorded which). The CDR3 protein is CASSLYRDRGRSQPQHF. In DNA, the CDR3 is TGTGCCAGCAGCCTATACCGGGACAGGGGGCGCAGTCAGCCCCAGCATTTT.